This T cell receptor beta chain was documented in a study of blood T cell repertoires in COVID-19. Trimming stripped 6 bases from V and 9 bases from J, with 21 bases between. Germline V lookup: CDR1 MNHEY, CDR2 SVGEGT. This CDR3 is built from 16 residues. Sequencing used immunoSEQ multiplex PCR; TCRdb keeps in-frame clones, though not all of them. The sample includes roughly 270,000 clones, 85% of them seen just once. The sequencing sample was made of peripheral blood. The chain employs TRBV6-2 or TRBV6-3 and TRBJ1-6, with a weak D call TRBD1 (6 bases). This clonotype originated in a man aged 50-60 years with active or convalescent COVID-19. This CDR3 is CASSPVGGRGTSPLHF. CDR3 nucleotides: TGTGCCAGCAGCCCTGTCGGGGGGCGCGGGACTTCACCCCTCCACTTT.